This entry features one T cell receptor beta chain sequence. Its antigen remains unidentified. CDR1 SGHTA and CDR2 FQGNSA come from the germline V gene. V gave up 5 bases and J gave up 2 bases; unmatched junction bases: 8. The CDR3 is 15 residues long. The data originate from a study of post-analysis software for immune sequencing data. Whole-study context: Several disease courses (relapsing-remitting, secondary progressive and progressive-relapsing) of multiple sclerosis were included.

Sequencing libraries made from TCR beta cDNA carried unique molecular identifiers. A population of about 0.85 to 11 million T cells gave rise to 450,000 to 500,000 cDNA molecules. TCRdb used MiXCR to reprocess the PCR reads, holding one entry per CDR3 protein. The sample shows roughly 200,000 distinct CDR3 sequences, 29% of them seen only once. Study outcomes and limitations: The study found TRBV5-6, TRBV5-1 and TRBV20-1 among about 5 TRBV segments more frequent in patients than controls. Comparison with controls showed significantly lower normalized Chao1 diversity in multiple sclerosis patients. Under the F measure, samples that were prepared in one batch clustered strongly together.

This chain connects TRBV7-2 to TRBJ2-7, with 8 positions matching TRBD2. The receptor was derived from a girl between 2 and 17 years old with multiple sclerosis. The sequenced sample was blood. CDR3 residues: CASSQIAGQPYEQYF. For the CDR3, the DNA is TGTGCCAGCAGCCAAATAGCGGGACAACCCTACGAGCAGTACTTC.